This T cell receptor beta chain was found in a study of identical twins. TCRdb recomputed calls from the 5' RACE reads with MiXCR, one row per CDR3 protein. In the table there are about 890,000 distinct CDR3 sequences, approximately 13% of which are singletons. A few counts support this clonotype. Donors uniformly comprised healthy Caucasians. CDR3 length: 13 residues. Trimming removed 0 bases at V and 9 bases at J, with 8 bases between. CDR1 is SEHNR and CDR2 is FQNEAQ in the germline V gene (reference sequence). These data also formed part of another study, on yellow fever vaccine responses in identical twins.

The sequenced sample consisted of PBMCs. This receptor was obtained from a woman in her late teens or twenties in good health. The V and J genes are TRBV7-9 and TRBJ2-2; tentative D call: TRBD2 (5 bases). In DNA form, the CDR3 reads TGTGCCAGCAGCTTAGCCGGGGAACGGGAGCTGTTTTTT. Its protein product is CASSLAGERELFF.